The 21 T cell receptor beta chains in this list originate from one sample, sequenced in a study of graft-versus-host responses after intestinal transplantation. No antigen has been assigned to these receptors. Using immunoSEQ multiplex PCR, the repertoire was profiled, and TCRdb retains in-frame clones only, with some absent. The sample comprises some 88,000 clones, about 93% of which are singletons, and roughly 2% rests with the top ten. The sequenced sample was unstimulated CD8+ T cells sorted from spleen or lymph node cells, obtained before intestinal transplant. These receptors were taken from a human donor who received an intestinal transplant.

The chain recombines TRBV29-1 with TRBJ1-4, with 9 bases aligning to TRBD1. This CDR3 spans 12 amino acids. Germline V gene lookup returns CDR1 SQVTM and CDR2 ANQGSEA. The CDR3 is CSIQGAGEKLFF. CDR3 in DNA: TGCAGTATACAGGGGGCGGGAGAAAAACTGTTTTTT.

The rearrangement uses TRBV5-1 and TRBJ2-2, with TRBD1 identical over 11 bases. The ends lost 1 base at V and 4 bases at J; junction bases unmatched: 6. Germline V gene sequence: CDR1 SGHRS, CDR2 YFSETQ. This CDR3 spans 17 amino acids. The DNA of the CDR3 is TGCGCCAGCAGCTTGAGTGGAGGGACAGGGGGCACCGGGGAGCTGTTTTTT. This encodes CASSLSGGTGGTGELFF.

The gene calls are TRBV11-2 and TRBJ1-1; D might be TRBD1 (5 bases). Deletions cut 5 bases from V and 1 base from J, with 11 bases between. This CDR3 contains 14 residues. Per germline, CDR1 SGHAT and CDR2 FQNNGV. The CDR3 sequence: CASSPTGQNTEAFF. CDR3 DNA sequence: TGTGCCAGCAGCCCTACAGGACAGAACACTGAAGCTTTCTTT.

This chain joins TRBV30 and TRBJ2-3; no definite D call. Germline V gene sequence: CDR1 GTSNPN, CDR2 SVGIG (reference sequence). V dropped 2 bases and J dropped 4 bases, with 7 bases sitting between them. The CDR3 totals 12 residues. The CDR3 DNA reads TGTGCCTGGAGTCAAATTGCAGATACGCAGTATTTT. The encoded protein is CAWSQIADTQYF. Looking up the rest from reference TRBV30 and TRBJ2-3 gives the full variable domain: SQTIHQWPATLVQPVGSPLSLECTVEGTSNPNLYWYRQAAGRGLQLLFYSVGIGQISSEVPQNLSASRPQDRQFILSSKKLLLSDSGFYLCAWSQIADTQYFGPGTRLTVL.

The rearrangement joins TRBV19 to TRBJ1-1; 11 bases align to TRBD1. CDR3 length: 15 amino acids. The V and J ends lost 5 bases and 7 bases, in that order; junction bases with no gene match: 9. CDR1 and CDR2 (germline): LNHDA, SQIVND (reference sequence). The CDR3 spells CASSLGTGGSGEAFF. In DNA, the CDR3 is TGTGCCAGTAGTCTAGGGACAGGGGGGAGTGGTGAAGCTTTCTTT.

This chain joins TRBV5-1 and TRBJ1-1; 11 nucleotides align to TRBD1. This CDR3 contains 17 residues. Germline V gene lookup returns CDR1 SGHRS and CDR2 YFSETQ. Trimming at V came to 2 bases and at J to 3 bases, leaving 9 bases not matched to a gene. The CDR3 DNA follows: TGCGCCAGCAGCTTAGGGACAGGGGGGTTACCTGACACTGAAGCTTTCTTT. It specifies CASSLGTGGLPDTEAFF.

This clone was seen once. J is TRBJ1-5 and V is TRBV7-8; D gene uncertain. Trimming stripped 5 bases from V and 2 bases from J, with 13 bases between. Germline assignment: CDR1 SGHVS and CDR2 FQNEAQ. The CDR3 runs to 15 residues. CDR3 sequence (DNA): TGTGCCAGCAGCGCCTCCCCCACGGGCAATCAGCCCCAGCATTTT. Its translation is CASSASPTGNQPQHF.

V and J are TRBV30 and TRBJ1-5, with 9 bases matching TRBD1. Germline values: CDR1 GTSNPN, CDR2 SVGIG (reference sequence). The trim removed 2 bases at V and 4 bases at J, leaving 6 bases unmatched. This CDR3 region has 15 residues. The CDR3 protein is CAWSLTGGTNQPQHF. The CDR3 bases are TGTGCCTGGAGTCTCACAGGGGGCACTAATCAGCCCCAGCATTTT.

CDR3 nucleotide sequence: TGTGCCAGCAGCTACGGACAGGGCTACGAGCAGTACTTC. It codes for CASSYGQGYEQYF. The rearrangement uses TRBV5-6 and TRBJ2-7; the match to TRBD1 covers 8 bases. V gave up 3 bases and J gave up 3 bases; unmatched junction bases: 2. The germline gives CDR1 SGHDT, CDR2 YYEEEE. The CDR3 extends over 13 amino acids.

The gene calls are TRBV7-9 and TRBJ1-5; possibly TRBD1 for D (5 bases). This CDR3 comprises 14 residues. Germline values: CDR1 SEHNR, CDR2 FQNEAQ (reference sequence). Trimming removed 5 bases at V and 4 bases at J, with 12 bases between. The CDR3 DNA follows: TGTGCCAGCAGCAACGGGGGATATAATCAGCCCCAGCATTTT. Translation gives CASSNGGYNQPQHF.

This rearrangement joins TRBV9 to TRBJ2-5; TRBD2 agrees at 10 bases. The DNA matches TRBJ2-7 better at its end, which makes the J call doubtful. Germline assignment: CDR1 SGDLS and CDR2 YYNGEE. This CDR3 comprises 15 residues. CDR3 residues: CASSVGSGGTYEQYF. As DNA, the CDR3 is TGTGCCAGCAGCGTAGGTAGCGGGGGGACCTACGAGCAGTACTTC.

This chain's CDR3 is CASSQEVPDSSWGTEAFF. The CDR3 DNA sequence: TGCGCCAGCAGCCAAGAAGTGCCGGACAGTTCTTGGGGCACTGAAGCTTTCTTT. The V gene is TRBV4-3, the J gene TRBJ1-1; possible D gene TRBD1, 6 bases. The V end was cut by 0 bases, the J end by 4 bases, with 21 bases between. The germline V gene encodes CDR1 LGHNA and CDR2 YSLEER. The CDR3 loop spans 18 amino acids.

This chain uses TRBV9 with TRBJ1-4; D ambiguous. Germline assignment: CDR1 SGDLS and CDR2 YYNGEE. V was trimmed by 1 base and J by 8 bases, leaving 15 bases between them. This CDR3 region has 15 residues. CDR3 sequence (DNA): TGTGCCAGCAGCGTATCCGGGGAGGTATGGGAAAAACTGTTTTTT. Translated: CASSVSGEVWEKLFF.

J is TRBJ2-7 and V is TRBV7-8; D not certain. The CDR3 contains 18 residues. Germline CDR1 is SGHVS and CDR2 is FQNEAQ. V was shortened by 1 base and J by 0 bases, with 19 bases between the two germline ends. The CDR3 region is CASSLGPVLTPSSYEQYF. CDR3 nucleotide sequence: TGTGCCAGCAGCTTAGGGCCTGTTTTGACTCCCTCCTCCTACGAGCAGTACTTC.

J is TRBJ2-5 and V is TRBV29-1; 11 bases agree with TRBD1. This CDR3 spans 19 amino acids. Trimming took 3 bases from V and 2 from J; bases not matched to a gene: 17. Germline V gives CDR1 SQVTM, CDR2 ANQGSEA. The DNA for the CDR3 is TGCAGCGTTGACACCCCCGTAAGCGGGACAGGGGGATTTCAAGAGACCCAGTACTTC. As protein: CSVDTPVSGTGGFQETQYF.

The chain combines TRBV18 with TRBJ1-1; D is ambiguous. Per the germline V gene, CDR1 is KGHSH and CDR2 is LQKENI. V was trimmed by 6 bases and J by 1 base, leaving 15 bases between them. CDR3 size: 15 residues. This chain's CDR3 is CASSPGIEGNTEAFF. The DNA for the CDR3 is TGTGCCAGCTCCCCGGGTATAGAGGGGAACACTGAAGCTTTCTTT. The full variable domain, with the rest looked up from reference TRBV18 and TRBJ1-1, is NAGVMQNPRHLVRRRGQEARLRCSPMKGHSHVYWYRQLPEEGLKFMVYLQKENIIDESGMPKERFSAEFPKEGPSILRIQQVVRGDSAAYFCASSPGIEGNTEAFFGQGTRLTVV.

V and J are TRBV27 and TRBJ2-7; D perhaps matches TRBD1 (6 bases). From germline, CDR1 is MNHEY and CDR2 SMNVEV (reference sequence). The CDR3 loop spans 13 amino acids. The V end lost 3 bases, the J end lost 2 bases, and 8 bases lay between the germline ends. CDR3 DNA: TGTGCCAGCAGTTTGACAGGTACCTACGAGCAGTACTTC. Residues: CASSLTGTYEQYF.

The rearrangement uses TRBV19 and TRBJ2-3, with TRBD2 matching over 11 bases. J gave up 4 bases and V 4 bases, and 4 bases lay outside the gene matches. The CDR3 has 15 residues. CDR1 is LNHDA, CDR2 SQIVND, per germline (reference sequence). Here the CDR3 DNA reads TGTGCCAGTAGTACTCTAGCGGGGGGCTCAGATACGCAGTATTTT. This encodes CASSTLAGGSDTQYF.

The chain employs TRBV18 and TRBJ1-5; D gene uncertain. The CDR3 consists of 14 residues. The V gene lost 3 bases and the J gene lost 0 bases, with 6 bases spanning the gap. Per the germline V gene, CDR1 is KGHSH and CDR2 is LQKENI. CDR3 nucleotides: TGTGCCAGCTCACCGTCTTATAGCAATCAGCCCCAGCATTTT. It translates to CASSPSYSNQPQHF. Variable domain in full (rest from reference TRBV18 and TRBJ1-5): NAGVMQNPRHLVRRRGQEARLRCSPMKGHSHVYWYRQLPEEGLKFMVYLQKENIIDESGMPKERFSAEFPKEGPSILRIQQVVRGDSAAYFCASSPSYSNQPQHFGDGTRLSIL.

The chain combines TRBV7-9 with TRBJ2-7, with TRBD1 as a possible D gene (5 bases). V lost 5 bases and J 1 base, leaving 9 bases between the germline ends. Germline loops: CDR1 SEHNR, CDR2 FQNEAQ (reference sequence). The CDR3 extends over 13 amino acids. CDR3 coding DNA: TGTGCCAGCAGCACCGGACATTCCTACGAGCAGTACTTC. It encodes CASSTGHSYEQYF.

This chain links TRBV5-8 with TRBJ1-5; D may be TRBD1 (5 bases). This CDR3 is 17 amino acids long. V dropped 0 bases and J dropped 3 bases, with 16 bases sitting between them. CDR1 is SGHTS and CDR2 is YDEGEE in the germline V gene. CDR3 sequence: CASSLAAGWIDNQPQHF. For the CDR3, the DNA is TGTGCCAGCAGCTTGGCCGCAGGGTGGATCGACAATCAGCCCCAGCATTTT. Drawing the rest from reference TRBV5-8 and TRBJ1-5, the complete variable domain is EAGVTQSPTHLIKTRGQQATLRCSPISGHTSVYWYQQALGLGLQFLLWYDEGEERNRGNFPPRFSGRQFPNYSSELNVNALELEDSALYLCASSLAAGWIDNQPQHFGDGTRLSIL.